The T cell receptor beta chain described here comes from a study of blood T cell repertoires in COVID-19. Per germline, CDR1 KGHSH and CDR2 LQKENI. Trimming cost V 4 bases and J 8 bases, with 17 bases left between them. The CDR3 is made up of 15 amino acids. The assay was immunoSEQ multiplex PCR, and TCRdb's table has in-frame clones only and misses some. Of approximately 90,000 clones in the sample, about nine tenths are singletons; the top ten hold approximately 1.5%. Source material: peripheral blood. This sequence joins TRBV18 and TRBJ1-4; tentative D call: TRBD1 (6 bases). This TCR was sampled from a man between 60 and 75 years old with acute or convalescent COVID-19. For the CDR3, the DNA is TGTGCCAGCTCACGGACTGGACAGAACAACGAAAAACTGTTTTTT. Its protein product is CASSRTGQNNEKLFF.